Many counts were recorded for the clone carrying this T cell receptor beta chain. Antigen unknown. The data originate from a study of type 1 regulatory T cells. Across the whole study: T-allo10 is an in vitro-generated, Tr1-enriched CD4 T cell product specific for alloantigen. General study findings and limits: Type 1 regulatory T cells had a more restricted TCR repertoire than non-type 1 regulatory T cells.

TCRdb re-analysed the reads in MiXCR, keeping a single row per CDR3 protein. The data hold 35,000 to 50,000 distinct CDR3 sequences, with 9% to 15% observed a single time. The sequenced sample consisted of cultured non-Tr1 T cells, either the whole culture or a sorted T cell fraction (not recorded which). The TCR sequence derives from a human donor in good health.

CDR3 loop: CASSQSGLAEPTDTQYF. In nucleotides, the CDR3 is TGTGCCAGCAGCCAATCAGGGCTAGCGGAGCCCACAGATACGCAGTATTTT. The rearrangement links TRBV4-2 to TRBJ2-3; 7 bases match TRBD2. V shed 2 bases and J 2 bases; nucleotides not matched to a gene: 10. There are 17 residues in the CDR3. The germline CDR1 and CDR2 sequences are LGHNA and YNFKEQ.